The next 25 T cell receptor beta chains were all read from a single sample in a study of blood T cell repertoires in COVID-19 (dated by TCRdb to about 2020). Library generation was performed with the immunoSEQ multiplex PCR assay. TCRdb carries this immuneACCESS record with in-frame sequences only. Its versions omit some clonotypes, under half of them owing to an unresolved V gene in the studies checked, with the rest unexplained. The table for this sample lists 45,000 or so clones; approximately 91% of them were counted only once. The ten largest clonotypes hold over 11% of the sample. Sequenced: peripheral blood. The source is a human donor in a cohort sampled during active COVID-19.

This chain joins TRBV18 and TRBJ2-7; 11 nucleotides line up with TRBD2. The CDR3 extends over 16 amino acids. Trimming removed 2 bases from V and 5 bases from J; junction bases left unmatched: 8. Germline CDR1 reads KGHSH; CDR2 reads LQKENI. The CDR3 region has the DNA TGTGCCAGCTCACCAACTAGCGGGGGCAGCCCCGACGAGCAGTACTTC. This translates into CASSPTSGGSPDEQYF.

The rearrangement uses TRBV5-1 and TRBJ1-6, with TRBD1 identical over 7 bases. V was clipped by 7 bases and J by 10 bases; unmatched bases: 5. The CDR3 spans 12 residues. Germline CDR1 reads SGHRS; CDR2 reads YFSETQ. For the CDR3, the DNA is TGCGCCAGCTCAGGGACAGACTCACCCCTCCACTTT. Translated, it gives CASSGTDSPLHF.

The chain is built from TRBV2 and TRBJ2-7, with TRBD1 matching 9 bases. V lost 8 bases, J lost 3 bases, and 2 bases stayed unmatched. Germline assignment: CDR1 SNHLY and CDR2 FYNNEI. This CDR3 spans 12 amino acids. The CDR3 loop reads CASGTGLYEQYF. CDR3 nucleotides: TGTGCCAGCGGGACAGGGCTCTACGAGCAGTACTTC.

The CDR3 protein is CASSHRGTSTDTQYF. In DNA form, the CDR3 reads TGTGCCAGCAGCCACCGGGGAACTAGCACAGATACGCAGTATTTT. This chain links TRBV3-1 (or the pseudogene TRBV3-2) with TRBJ2-3; weak D call: TRBD2 (5 bases). Germline V gene sequence: CDR1 LGHDT, CDR2 YNNKEL (reference sequence). V shed 3 bases and J shed 0 bases, with 10 bases lying between them. This CDR3 is 15 amino acids long.

The chain carries TRBV11-2 and TRBJ2-1; 9 bases are shared with TRBD2. Germline CDR1 SGHAT, CDR2 FQNNGV. CDR3 length equals 17 residues. Trimming cost V 4 bases and J 4 bases; bases outside gene matches: 11. CDR3 DNA sequence: TGTGCCAGCAGCTCAACCCGAAGAGCGGGGGGATACAATGAGCAGTTCTTC. Translation gives CASSSTRRAGGYNEQFF. Combining the CDR3 with reference TRBV11-2 and TRBJ2-1 gives the whole variable domain EAGVAQSPRYKIIEKRQSVAFWCNPISGHATLYWYQQILGQGPKLLIQFQNNGVVDDSQLPKDRFSAERLKGVDSTLKIQPAKLEDSAVYLCASSSTRRAGGYNEQFFGPGTRLTVL.

This chain connects TRBV4-2 to TRBJ1-1; no reliable D call. Deletions cut 3 bases from V and 1 base from J, with 6 bases between. From germline, CDR1 is LGHNA and CDR2 YNFKEQ. This CDR3 comprises 13 residues. CDR3 sequence (DNA): TGTGCCAGCAGCCATGTAGAGAACACTGAAGCTTTCTTT. Amino acid sequence: CASSHVENTEAFF.

The genes are TRBV2 and TRBJ2-3, with 9 bases lining up with TRBD2. The CDR3 spans 15 residues. Germline loops: CDR1 SNHLY, CDR2 FYNNEI. Unmatched junction bases numbered 8, after V lost 8 bases and J lost 2 bases. The CDR3 protein is CASLWAGGITDTQYF. Here the CDR3 DNA reads TGTGCCAGCCTATGGGCGGGGGGGATCACAGATACGCAGTATTTT.

This clone was detected once. The chain uses TRBV5-6 and TRBJ2-1; no reliable D call. Trimming took off 5 bases at V and 7 bases at J, with 16 bases between the two ends. The V gene's germline CDR1 is SGHDT and CDR2 YYEEEE. The CDR3 is 14 residues long. The CDR3 reads CASRNLAIRNEQFF. The CDR3, as DNA: TGTGCCAGCAGGAACCTCGCTATCAGGAATGAGCAGTTCTTC.

The chain couples TRBV11-3 to TRBJ2-5, with 9 bases lining up with TRBD1. The germline CDR1 and CDR2 sequences are SGHNT and YENEEA. The CDR3 sequence is 15 residues long. V shed 0 bases, J shed 4 bases, and the junction held 3 bases outside the gene matches. The CDR3 DNA reads as TGTGCCAGCAGCTTAGAGGGACAGGGTGCAGAGACCCAGTACTTC. Protein product: CASSLEGQGAETQYF.

The V gene is TRBV30, the J gene TRBJ2-7; 10 positions match TRBD1. Germline V CDR1 and CDR2: GTSNPN, SVGIG (reference sequence). The junction had 4 bases not matched to a gene; V was cut back by 5 bases and J by 6 bases. The CDR3 sequence is 12 residues long. The CDR3 protein is CAWGTGEFEQYF. DNA of the CDR3: TGTGCCTGGGGGACAGGGGAATTCGAGCAGTACTTC.

This clone showed up just once. V gene TRBV16 combines with J gene TRBJ2-3, with TRBD1 matching over 9 bases. Losses at the gene ends were 2 bases for V and 2 bases for J; bases not matched to a gene: 2. Germline V gene sequence: CDR1 KGHSY, CDR2 FQNENV. The CDR3 contains 15 residues. The chain's CDR3 is CASSQGTGTTDTQYF. The CDR3, as DNA: TGTGCCAGCAGCCAAGGGACAGGGACCACAGATACGCAGTATTTT.

V usage is TRBV25-1 and J usage is TRBJ2-7, with a possible D match to TRBD1 (6 bases). With 6 bases removed from V and 2 bases from J, the gap between germline ends came to 14 bases. Germline CDR1 MGHDK, CDR2 SYGVNS. The CDR3 has 14 residues. The CDR3, as DNA: TGTGCCAGCAGAGATAACAGGGTCACCTACGAGCAGTACTTC. It translates to CASRDNRVTYEQYF.

The chain combines TRBV2 with TRBJ1-2; 11 nucleotides line up with TRBD1. The CDR3 has 14 amino acids. Germline V gene lookup returns CDR1 SNHLY and CDR2 FYNNEI. J was trimmed by 2 bases and V by 8 bases; bases with no gene match: 4. The CDR3 sequence: CASGGQGANYGYTF. CDR3 bases: TGTGCCAGCGGCGGACAGGGGGCCAACTATGGCTACACCTTC.

Here the CDR3 DNA reads TGTGCCAGCAGCCCCCCGGGACAGGGCCTATCCTACGAGCAGTACTTC. Protein: CASSPPGQGLSYEQYF. The gene calls are TRBV7-9 and TRBJ2-7; the match to TRBD1 covers 9 bases. V lost 5 bases and J lost 1; bases outside the gene matches: 9. Per the germline V gene, CDR1 is SEHNR and CDR2 is FQNEAQ (reference sequence). The CDR3 consists of 16 residues.

The chain joins TRBV28 to TRBJ1-3; 11 positions match TRBD1. This CDR3 region has 15 residues. The V gene end was trimmed by 5 bases and the J gene end by 4 bases; junction bases not matched to a gene: 4. CDR1 and CDR2 from the germline V gene are MDHEN and SYDVKM. CDR3 nucleotide sequence: TGTGCCAGCAGTCCGGACAGGGGGCCAGGAAACACCATATATTTT. It encodes CASSPDRGPGNTIYF.

The rearrangement uses TRBV9 and TRBJ1-5, with 10 positions matching TRBD1. The CDR3 loop spans 14 amino acids. The germline V gene encodes CDR1 SGDLS and CDR2 YYNGEE. V lost 3 bases and J lost 6; bases outside the gene matches: 3. The CDR3 protein is CASSGQGAGQPQHF. CDR3 nucleotide sequence: TGTGCCAGCAGCGGACAGGGGGCAGGTCAGCCCCAGCATTTT. The full variable domain, in which reference TRBV9 and TRBJ1-5 provide the parts outside the CDR3, is DSGVTQTPKHLITATGQRVTLRCSPRSGDLSVYWYQQSLDQGLQFLIQYYNGEERAKGNILERFSAQQFPDLHSELNLSSLELGDSALYFCASSGQGAGQPQHFGDGTRLSIL.

The CDR3 DNA reads TGTGCCAGCAGCCAAGAACAGGGGGAGGCTGAAGCTTTCTTT. It translates to CASSQEQGEAEAFF. The chain combines TRBV3-1 (or the pseudogene TRBV3-2) with TRBJ1-1; the match to TRBD1 covers 8 bases. CDR3 size: 14 residues. Germline V gene sequence: CDR1 LGHDT, CDR2 YNNKEL (reference sequence). Losses at the gene ends were 0 bases for V and 6 bases for J; bases not matched to a gene: 3.

The V gene is TRBV18, the J gene TRBJ2-7; the match to TRBD1 covers 9 bases. J gave up 5 bases and V 3 bases, and 8 bases lay outside the gene matches. This CDR3 contains 15 residues. The germline CDR1 and CDR2 sequences are KGHSH and LQKENI. The CDR3 bases are TGTGCCAGCTCACCTGCCGGGACAGGGATCGACGAGCAGTACTTC. It is translated as CASSPAGTGIDEQYF.

This sequence joins TRBV20-1 and TRBJ2-1, with D maybe TRBD2 (6 bases). V was clipped by 3 bases and J by 5 bases, with 14 bases between them. CDR3 length: 14 residues. Per germline, CDR1 DFQATT and CDR2 SNEGSKA (reference sequence). The CDR3 region is CSASSGAPNNEQFF. Written as DNA, the CDR3 is TGCAGTGCTAGTTCGGGAGCCCCCAACAATGAGCAGTTCTTC.

V usage is TRBV1 and J usage is TRBJ1-2; no DNA check was done on the table's D call, TRBD1. TRBV1 is given as a pseudogene. The CDR3 is 18 amino acids. CDR3 residues: CTSSLSGHPDVLPRGYTF. The DNA for the CDR3 is TGCACCAGCAGCCTATCGGGACACCCTGATGTGTTGCCGAGGGGCTACACCTTC.

The V gene is TRBV7-8, the J gene TRBJ2-3; 13 nucleotides match TRBD2. CDR3 length equals 15 residues. In germline, CDR1 is SGHVS, CDR2 FQNEAQ. Trimming removed 8 bases from V and 4 bases from J; junction bases left unmatched: 6. DNA of the CDR3: TGTGCCAGCCGAATACTAGCGGGGGGGCCAGATACGCAGTATTTT. Its translation is CASRILAGGPDTQYF.

The V and J genes are TRBV4-3 and TRBJ1-2; 7 bases line up with TRBD1. The CDR3 totals 16 residues. With V trimmed by 0 bases and J by 0 bases, 4 bases remained unmatched. CDR1 is LGHNA, CDR2 YSLEER, per germline. The CDR3 loop is CASSQDGTVPNYGYTF. The DNA for the CDR3 is TGCGCCAGCAGCCAAGACGGGACAGTACCTAACTATGGCTACACCTTC.

This clone has a single count. CDR3 amino acids: CASSSQGALDTEAFF. Written as DNA, the CDR3 is TGTGCCAGCTCCTCTCAGGGGGCTTTGGACACTGAAGCTTTCTTT. The chain joins TRBV18 to TRBJ1-1; 8 nucleotides line up with TRBD1. The V gene end was trimmed by 6 bases and the J gene end by 3 bases; junction bases not matched to a gene: 9. Looked up from germline, CDR1 is KGHSH and CDR2 is LQKENI. CDR3 length: 15 amino acids.

V and J are TRBV9 and TRBJ2-1; tentatively, D is TRBD1 (7 bases). Germline assignment: CDR1 SGDLS and CDR2 YYNGEE. V was trimmed by 4 bases and J by 10 bases, leaving 15 bases between them. The CDR3 has 13 amino acids. CDR3 sequence reads: CASSPQGGEEQFF. The DNA of the CDR3 is TGTGCCAGCAGCCCGCAGGGGGGCGAGGAGCAGTTCTTC.

The chain is built from TRBV29-1 and TRBJ1-2; possible D gene TRBD1, 6 bases. Germline lookup yields CDR1 SQVTM and CDR2 ANQGSEA. V lost 3 bases, J lost 8 bases, and 16 bases lay in between. This CDR3 contains 13 residues. CDR3 nucleotides: TGCAGCGTTGAGGGCAGGGGAGTTTTAGGCTACACCTTC. Its translation is CSVEGRGVLGYTF.